This passage covers 31 T cell receptor beta chains from one sample sequenced in a study of early T cells in non-severe SARS-CoV-2 infection. TCRdb reanalysed the 5' RACE reads using MiXCR and keeps one entry per CDR3 protein. This table has 55,000 or so distinct CDR3 sequences, under 14% appearing once. The specimen sequenced was whole blood. These TCRs come from an adult who was a healthcare worker with PCR-confirmed SARS-CoV-2 infection or an uninfected control (not recorded which).

This clonotype came up many times. At one of its ends the junction is not consistent with the germline gene, which may arise from a read error. The rearrangement links TRBV7-7 to TRBJ2-7; 7 bases match TRBD1. This CDR3 has 15 residues. Looked up from germline, CDR1 is SSHAT and CDR2 is FNYEAQ (reference sequence). In nucleotides, the CDR3 is TGTGCTAGCAGCCCTATCACCGGGACAGATCACGAGCAGTACTTC. It translates to CASSPITGTDHEQYF.

This clonotype has just a few counts. V is TRBV7-9 and J is TRBJ2-7; D is tentatively TRBD1 or TRBD2 (5 bases each). V was pared by 8 bases and J by 0 bases, with 11 bases between. The CDR3 length is 13 residues. Germline V gene lookup returns CDR1 SEHNR and CDR2 FQNEAQ (reference sequence). CDR3 sequence reads: CASFRDGSYEQYF. The CDR3 DNA is TGTGCCAGCTTCCGGGACGGCTCCTACGAGCAGTACTTC.

The chain recombines TRBV25-1 with TRBJ2-1, with D perhaps matching TRBD2 (5 bases). Germline values: CDR1 MGHDK, CDR2 SYGVNS. The CDR3 is 14 amino acids. V was pared by 3 bases and J by 6 bases, with 12 bases between. This CDR3 is CASSDPLAPNEQFF. CDR3 nucleotides: TGTGCCAGCAGTGATCCCCTAGCACCCAATGAGCAGTTCTTC.

This clonotype was seen many times. The rearrangement uses TRBV7-2 and TRBJ1-2; D ambiguous. The CDR3 has 12 residues. Germline loops: CDR1 SGHTA, CDR2 FQGNSA. V was trimmed by 3 bases and J by 2 bases, leaving 4 bases between them. The CDR3 DNA reads as TGTGCCAGCAGCTTCCGCAACTATGGCTACACCTTC. Protein sequence: CASSFRNYGYTF.

The chain joins TRBV29-1 to TRBJ2-2; 14 nucleotides line up with TRBD2. Germline trimming cut 6 bases from V and 3 bases from J; bases unmatched to any gene: 3. Germline assignment: CDR1 SQVTM and CDR2 ANQGSEA. This CDR3 is 15 amino acids long. As DNA, the CDR3 is TGCAGCGTCGGACTAGCGGGAGGACACACCGGGGAGCTGTTTTTT. This gives the protein CSVGLAGGHTGELFF.

The chain uses TRBV7-2 and TRBJ2-3; D not certain. The V gene lost 1 base and the J gene lost 5 bases, with 10 bases spanning the gap. CDR1 and CDR2 (germline): SGHTA, FQGNSA. There are 14 residues in the CDR3. CDR3 coding DNA: TGTGCCAGCAGCTTAGAGGGTCGTGGAGATACGCAGTATTTT. It is translated as CASSLEGRGDTQYF.

Many counts were recorded for this clonotype. The V and J genes are TRBV3-1 and TRBJ1-5; no firm D call. The CDR3 sequence is 16 residues long. V dropped 0 bases and J dropped 4 bases, with 13 bases sitting between them. In germline, CDR1 is LGHDT, CDR2 YNNKEL (reference sequence). CDR3 DNA sequence: TGTGCCAGCAGCCAAGATAGTTGGCAGAATAATCAGCCCCAGCATTTT. This sequence encodes CASSQDSWQNNQPQHF.

The chain links TRBV6-5 to TRBJ1-6, with TRBD1 identical over 7 bases. The J segment lost 7 bases and the V segment lost 7 bases, leaving 7 bases of the junction unmatched. There are 14 residues in the CDR3. CDR1 and CDR2 (germline): MNHEY, SVGAGI. The CDR3 loop is CASTPTGVNSPLHF. Here the CDR3 DNA reads TGTGCCAGCACGCCTACAGGGGTCAATTCACCCCTCCACTTT.

The rearrangement links TRBV6-6 to TRBJ1-1; D gene ambiguous. V lost 4 bases and J lost 0, with 9 bases in between. The CDR3 consists of 14 residues. Germline V gives CDR1 MNHNY, CDR2 SVGAGI (reference sequence). This chain's CDR3 is CASSSHTVNTEAFF. The CDR3 nucleotides are TGTGCCAGCAGTTCACACACGGTGAACACTGAAGCTTTCTTT.

This clonotype turned up a few times. The CDR3 sequence is CASRNRLGWEDEQFF. DNA of the CDR3: TGTGCCAGCAGAAATCGACTGGGGTGGGAAGATGAGCAGTTCTTC. The genes are TRBV28 and TRBJ2-1; no firm D call. From germline, CDR1 is MDHEN and CDR2 SYDVKM. Trimming shortened V by 6 bases and J by 8 bases, and 20 bases separated the two germline ends. The CDR3 totals 15 residues.

This clonotype was observed a single time. The chain recombines TRBV28 with TRBJ2-3; the D gene could be TRBD1 or TRBD2 (5 bases each). Germline-derived CDR1 and CDR2 are MDHEN and SYDVKM. Trimming took off 8 bases at V and 2 bases at J, with 17 bases between the two ends. The CDR3 length is 15 residues. CDR3 nucleotides: TGTGCCAGCCTCTGGGGGATTGGAGACACAGATACGCAGTATTTT. Its translation is CASLWGIGDTDTQYF. Drawing the rest from reference TRBV28 and TRBJ2-3, the complete variable domain is DVKVTQSSRYLVKRTGEKVFLECVQDMDHENMFWYRQDPGLGLRLIYFSYDVKMKEKGDIPEGYSVSREKKERFSLILESASTNQTSMYLCASLWGIGDTDTQYFGPGTRLTVL.

The CDR3 is CASSLGPTAFF. The CDR3 coding sequence is TGTGCCAGCAGTTTAGGACCTACGGCTTTCTTT. The chain has TRBV12-3 or TRBV12-4 and TRBJ1-1; D not certain. Trimming cost V 1 base and J 11 bases, with 8 bases left between them. CDR3 size: 11 residues.

This clonotype showed up just a few times. The chain carries TRBV6-5 and TRBJ1-3, with TRBD1 as a possible D gene (5 bases). With 0 bases removed from V and 0 bases from J, the gap between germline ends came to 6 bases. The CDR3 consists of 15 residues. CDR1 is MNHEY, CDR2 SVGAGI, per germline. In nucleotides, the CDR3 is TGTGCCAGCAGTTACTCAGGGACCTCTGGAAACACCATATATTTT. Amino acid sequence: CASSYSGTSGNTIYF.

The sample holds many counts of this clonotype. This chain links TRBV3-1 with TRBJ1-3; no clear D. The germline V gene has CDR1 LGHDT and CDR2 YNNKEL (reference sequence). The CDR3 is made up of 13 amino acids. V was clipped by 1 base and J by 8 bases, with 9 bases between them. CDR3 sequence: CASSQVSADTIYF. The CDR3 nucleotides are TGTGCCAGCAGCCAAGTTTCGGCGGACACCATATATTTT.

The rearrangement links TRBV27 to TRBJ1-5; D gene unclear. The CDR3 is 13 amino acids. Germline V gives CDR1 MNHEY, CDR2 SMNVEV (reference sequence). V was clipped by 3 bases and J by 6 bases, with 9 bases between them. The CDR3 reads CASSLRGLQPQHF. In DNA, the CDR3 is TGTGCCAGCAGTTTGCGAGGCCTTCAGCCCCAGCATTTT.

This clonotype was detected only a few times. The CDR3, as DNA: TGTGCCAGCAGCACCCGGACAGGCCGTCCACGGGGCATTCAGTACTTC. It codes for CASSTRTGRPRGIQYF. The chain recombines TRBV11-2 with TRBJ2-4; 7 positions agree with TRBD1. V shed 5 bases, J shed 9 bases, and the junction held 16 bases outside the gene matches. This CDR3 is built from 16 residues. Germline V gene lookup returns CDR1 SGHAT and CDR2 FQNNGV.

The V gene is TRBV6-5, the J gene TRBJ2-7; 12 bases match TRBD2. The CDR3 is made up of 16 amino acids. CDR1 is MNHEY and CDR2 is SVGAGI in the germline V gene. Trimming removed 6 bases from V and 7 bases from J; junction bases left unmatched: 13. Written as DNA, the CDR3 is TGTGCCAGCAGAAAGCGCTCTAGCGGGAGGGCCGATGAGCAGTACTTC. Protein product: CASRKRSSGRADEQYF.

The chain carries TRBV12-3 or TRBV12-4 and TRBJ2-1; 8 bases agree with TRBD1. J was trimmed by 7 bases and V by 5 bases; bases with no gene match: 7. CDR3 length: 14 amino acids. Here the CDR3 DNA reads TGTGCCAGCAGTAGACGACAGGGGAGGAATGAGCAGTTCTTC. Residues: CASSRRQGRNEQFF.

The chain employs TRBV10-3 and TRBJ1-2; 10 bases align to TRBD1. Per the germline V gene, CDR1 is ENHRY and CDR2 is SYGVKD. The CDR3 consists of 14 residues. V lost 9 bases and J lost 8; bases outside the gene matches: 12. The CDR3 DNA follows: TGTGCCATTGCGGGACAGGGGAGTCTCGGCGGCTACACCTTC. Its protein is CAIAGQGSLGGYTF.

This clonotype was found many times. The chain carries TRBV20-1 and TRBJ2-7, with unresolved D. This CDR3 comprises 13 residues. V lost 3 bases and J lost 4, with 13 bases in between. Per the germline V gene, CDR1 is DFQATT and CDR2 is SNEGSKA (reference sequence). The CDR3 spells CSASGLVEYEQYF. The CDR3 bases are TGCAGTGCTAGCGGCCTAGTCGAGTACGAGCAGTACTTC.

This clonotype has ten or more counts. The rearrangement joins TRBV27 to TRBJ2-1, with D possibly being TRBD1 (6 bases). This CDR3 contains 16 residues. CDR1 is MNHEY and CDR2 is SMNVEV in the germline V gene (reference sequence). V dropped 0 bases and J dropped 8 bases, with 17 bases sitting between them. CDR3: CASSLSGTPQGDEQFF. CDR3 nucleotide sequence: TGTGCCAGCAGTTTATCCGGGACACCCCAAGGCGATGAGCAGTTCTTC.

This clonotype has at least ten counts. The genes are TRBV29-1 and TRBJ2-7, with D perhaps TRBD2 (5 bases). Germline values: CDR1 SQVTM, CDR2 ANQGSEA. The CDR3 spans 13 residues. The V and J ends lost 6 bases and 6 bases respectively, with 18 bases between them. The CDR3 protein is CSVGLSTSGEQYF. The CDR3 nucleotides are TGCAGCGTCGGACTGTCAACCTCGGGCGAGCAGTACTTC.

The chain uses TRBV10-1 and TRBJ2-3, with 10 nucleotides matching TRBD2. V lost 3 bases to trimming and J lost 2 bases; unmatched junction nucleotides: 11. Germline V lookup: CDR1 WNHNN, CDR2 SYGVQD (reference sequence). This CDR3 comprises 18 residues. The CDR3 DNA sequence: TGCGCCAGCAGTGACCTTAGCGGGAGGCCCAAAAACACAGATACGCAGTATTTT. Protein product: CASSDLSGRPKNTDTQYF.

This clonotype turned up a few times. The rearrangement links TRBV10-3 to TRBJ2-3; D unresolved. The CDR3 runs 12 residues. V gave up 4 bases and J gave up 1 base, with 3 bases separating them. Germline CDR1 reads ENHRY; CDR2 reads SYGVKD. CDR3 bases: TGTGCCATCAGTGGGCGCACAGATACGCAGTATTTT. It translates to CAISGRTDTQYF.

This clonotype was seen repeatedly, ten times or more. As DNA, the CDR3 is TGCAGCGCTCTACCCGGACAGGGCAGCGACGAGCAGTACTTC. This sequence encodes CSALPGQGSDEQYF. This chain connects TRBV29-1 to TRBJ2-7; 8 bases map to TRBD1. The V gene's germline CDR1 is SQVTM and CDR2 ANQGSEA. The CDR3 has 14 residues. Trimming took 7 bases from V and 5 from J; bases not matched to a gene: 13.

V is TRBV6-4 and J is TRBJ2-1, with D unclear. Germline V lookup: CDR1 MRHNA, CDR2 SNTAGT. CDR3 length: 13 amino acids. V lost 4 bases and J lost 9, with 13 bases in between. Here the CDR3 DNA reads TGTGCCAGCAGTGTTTTCTCGAGCTTTGAGCAGTTCTTC. Translating gives CASSVFSSFEQFF.

This chain joins TRBV28 and TRBJ1-4, with D tentatively TRBD1 (5 bases). Trimming left V 6 bases short and J 7 bases short, with 18 bases between. This CDR3 region has 15 residues. In germline, CDR1 is MDHEN, CDR2 SYDVKM. CDR3 protein: CASSQSRDSGEKLFF. The CDR3 nucleotides read TGTGCCAGCAGCCAGTCCAGGGACTCTGGTGAAAAACTGTTTTTT.

On this clonotype: Just one base apart from a much larger clone, this may be a read error. The V call is TRBV20-1, the J call TRBJ2-3; the D gene is possibly TRBD2 (6 bases). The CDR3 sequence is 15 residues long. Trimming shortened V by 0 bases and J by 4 bases, and 14 bases separated the two germline ends. Germline CDR1 reads DFQATT; CDR2 reads SNEGSKA (reference sequence). The CDR3 region is CSARDPGGTPDTQYF. As DNA, the CDR3 is TGCAGTGCTAGAGATCCTGGGGGGACCCCAGATACGCAGTATTTT.

Here the CDR3 reads CASSPTGFGQPQHF. The CDR3 DNA sequence: TGCGCCAGCAGCCCTACAGGGTTTGGTCAGCCCCAGCATTTT. The J gene is TRBJ1-5, the V gene TRBV5-1; the D gene is possibly TRBD1 (6 bases). The CDR3 runs to 14 residues. CDR1 and CDR2 (germline): SGHRS, YFSETQ. V was shortened by 4 bases and J by 6 bases, with 14 bases between the two germline ends.

The rearrangement links TRBV29-1 to TRBJ2-7, with TRBD1 identical over 7 bases. The V gene end was trimmed by 8 bases and the J gene end by 7 bases; junction bases not matched to a gene: 8. Germline V gene sequence: CDR1 SQVTM, CDR2 ANQGSEA. The CDR3 length is 11 residues. As DNA, the CDR3 is TGCAGCTCTAGACAGGGTCCGGAGCAGTACTTC. Protein sequence: CSSRQGPEQYF.

Only a few counts were recorded for this clonotype. The genes are TRBV9 and TRBJ2-7, with D unclear. V was cut by 4 bases and J by 2 bases, with 13 bases left in between. Germline V gene data show CDR1 as SGDLS and CDR2 as YYNGEE. The CDR3 length is 14 residues. This chain's CDR3 is CASSPSTKPYEQYF. The CDR3 DNA reads as TGTGCCAGCAGCCCAAGCACAAAACCCTACGAGCAGTACTTC.